The 22 T cell receptor beta chains presented below share a single source sample, sequenced in a study of cytomegalovirus exposure and HLA in healthy donors. Vbeta (60) and Jbeta (13) primers were used in the PCR. Measured with immunoSEQ multiplex PCR; TCRdb has only the in-frame clones, and not every one. The sample holds over 130,000 clones, over 80% seen once. The specimen was PBMCs. These receptors were collected from a female donor in good health and CMV-seronegative.

This clone has more than one count but fewer than ten. The gene calls are TRBV9 and TRBJ2-1; 9 nucleotides line up with TRBD1. V lost 0 bases to trimming and J lost 1 base; unmatched junction nucleotides: 5. CDR3 size: 17 residues. The germline V gene encodes CDR1 SGDLS and CDR2 YYNGEE. The CDR3, as DNA: TGTGCCAGCAGCGTAGGGTGGGGGACAGGGTCCTACAATGAGCAGTTCTTC. This translates into CASSVGWGTGSYNEQFF.

This clone was counted a single time. The CDR3 bases are TGTGCCAGCAGCCAAGAAGAGCGCTCTGGAAACACCATATATTTT. Translated, it gives CASSQEERSGNTIYF. The rearrangement joins TRBV4-2 to TRBJ1-3; D is unresolved. Trimming took off 0 bases at V and 0 bases at J, with 6 bases between the two ends. From germline, CDR1 is LGHNA and CDR2 YNFKEQ. This CDR3 is 15 amino acids long.

Worth noting for this clone: This CDR3 is missing its conserved last phenylalanine or tryptophan, likely due to a read error. The chain recombines TRBV30 with TRBJ1-2; no definite D call. Trimming took off 0 bases at V and 0 bases at J, with 5 bases between the two ends. The CDR3 runs to 13 residues. Germline V gene lookup returns CDR1 GTSNPN and CDR2 SVGIG (reference sequence). The chain's CDR3 is CAWSVQANYGYTV. For the CDR3, the DNA is TGTGCCTGGAGTGTACAAGCTAACTATGGCTACACCGTC.

This chain connects TRBV5-4 to TRBJ1-2, with 7 positions matching TRBD1. The CDR3 has 16 residues. Per germline, CDR1 SGHNT and CDR2 YYREEE (reference sequence). Germline trimming cut 4 bases from V and 1 base from J; bases unmatched to any gene: 10. Here the CDR3 DNA reads TGTGCCAGCAGCCCGCTTGACAGGGCGGGTAACTATGGCTACACCTTC. Protein sequence: CASSPLDRAGNYGYTF.

This chain connects TRBV19 to TRBJ2-1, with TRBD2 identical over 12 bases. This CDR3 comprises 15 residues. V was pared by 2 bases and J by 6 bases, with 2 bases of the junction left unmatched. CDR1 LNHDA and CDR2 SQIVND come from the germline V gene (reference sequence). In DNA form, the CDR3 reads TGTGCCAGTAGTATAACTAGCGGGAGGATCAATGAGCAGTTCTTC. It is translated as CASSITSGRINEQFF.

CDR3: CASSFSSGSSYNEQFF. The CDR3 DNA reads TGCGCCAGCAGCTTTTCTAGCGGGAGCTCCTACAATGAGCAGTTCTTC. The V call is TRBV5-1, the J call TRBJ2-1, with TRBD2 matching over 10 bases. The J segment lost 0 bases and the V segment lost 2 bases, leaving 2 bases of the junction unmatched. Per the germline V gene, CDR1 is SGHRS and CDR2 is YFSETQ. This CDR3 region has 16 residues.

In the case of this clone: The identical CDR3 is also encoded by other nucleotide sequences in the sample. The chain has TRBV5-1 and TRBJ2-7; the D gene is possibly TRBD1 (5 bases). V lost 0 bases, J lost 2 bases, and 6 bases lay in between. From germline, CDR1 is SGHRS and CDR2 YFSETQ. There are 13 residues in the CDR3. In DNA form, the CDR3 reads TGCGCCAGCAGCTTGGGGGGCCCCTACGAGCAGTACTTC. Its translation is CASSLGGPYEQYF.

This chain joins TRBV5-4 and TRBJ2-7; 13 positions agree with TRBD2. Looked up from germline, CDR1 is SGHNT and CDR2 is YYREEE (reference sequence). The length of the CDR3 is 12 residues. Trimming took 6 bases from V and 13 from J; bases not matched to a gene: 7. As DNA, the CDR3 is TGTGCCAGCATCGGGACTAGCGGGACTCTTTACTTC. It specifies CASIGTSGTLYF.

This clone was recorded a few times. The gene calls are TRBV10-1 and TRBJ2-1, with 15 bases aligning to TRBD2. Looked up from germline, CDR1 is WNHNN and CDR2 is SYGVQD (reference sequence). The CDR3 length is 16 residues. J gave up 5 bases and V 6 bases, and 5 bases lay outside the gene matches. CDR3 amino acids: CASSGGLAGGNNEQFF. The CDR3 DNA follows: TGCGCCAGCAGCGGGGGACTAGCGGGAGGTAACAATGAGCAGTTCTTC.

The chain links TRBV5-5 to TRBJ1-1, with 8 bases aligning to TRBD1. The length of the CDR3 is 14 residues. J was trimmed by 3 bases and V by 2 bases; bases with no gene match: 3. Germline-derived CDR1 and CDR2 are SGHKS and YYEKEE (reference sequence). The CDR3 sequence is CASSFQGADTEAFF. The CDR3, as DNA: TGTGCCAGCAGCTTCCAGGGGGCTGACACTGAAGCTTTCTTT.

Only a few counts were recorded for this clone. The chain links TRBV19 to TRBJ1-4; no firm D call. V was trimmed by 4 bases and J by 6 bases, leaving 12 bases between them. Germline V lookup: CDR1 LNHDA, CDR2 SQIVND (reference sequence). There are 14 residues in the CDR3. CDR3: CASSTWSSDEKLFF. The CDR3 DNA follows: TGTGCCAGTAGTACTTGGAGTTCGGATGAAAAACTGTTTTTT.

V gene TRBV6-1 combines with J gene TRBJ2-7; 7 nucleotides align to TRBD1. Germline trimming cut 10 bases from V and 3 bases from J; bases unmatched to any gene: 6. The germline V gene has CDR1 MNHNS and CDR2 SASEGT. The CDR3 is made up of 12 amino acids. CDR3 region: CATGTDFYEQYF. The CDR3 coding sequence is TGTGCCACTGGGACAGACTTCTACGAGCAGTACTTC.

This clone was counted a few times. This chain joins TRBV7-2 and TRBJ2-2; the D gene is possibly TRBD1 (5 bases). Per germline, CDR1 SGHTA and CDR2 FQGNSA. This CDR3 has 16 amino acids. Trimming took 0 bases from V and 1 from J, leaving 9 bases between them. This CDR3 is CASSLAAGLNTGELFF. CDR3 in DNA: TGTGCCAGCAGCTTAGCGGCAGGGCTGAACACCGGGGAGCTGTTTTTT.

The J gene is TRBJ1-1, the V gene TRBV30; D ambiguous. This CDR3 is built from 13 residues. The ends were cut back, 4 bases at V and 2 bases at J, with 11 bases in the middle. Looked up from germline, CDR1 is GTSNPN and CDR2 is SVGIG (reference sequence). CDR3 coding DNA: TGTGCCTGGACTTTGGGCCTAAACACTGAAGCTTTCTTT. The encoded protein is CAWTLGLNTEAFF.

In its sample, this clone was seen a few times. This chain uses TRBV27 with TRBJ2-3; 9 bases line up with TRBD1. Per the germline V gene, CDR1 is MNHEY and CDR2 is SMNVEV (reference sequence). Trimming took 5 bases from V and 2 from J; bases not matched to a gene: 14. The CDR3 totals 18 residues. CDR3 in DNA: TGTGCCAGCAGTACCCGACAGGGGGTCCTTGGGAACACAGATACGCAGTATTTT. Its protein is CASSTRQGVLGNTDTQYF.

A note on this clone: Other DNA sequences of this sample code for an identical CDR3. The chain links TRBV4-1 to TRBJ2-7, with 8 bases matching TRBD1. With V trimmed by 4 bases and J by 7 bases, 9 bases remained unmatched. Germline CDR1 and CDR2: MGHRA and YSYEKL. CDR3 length equals 14 residues. CDR3 sequence: CASSLRTGSHEQYF. The CDR3 nucleotides are TGCGCCAGCAGCCTCCGGACAGGGTCCCATGAGCAGTACTTC.

The sample holds a few counts of this clone. The gene calls are TRBV28 and TRBJ1-4, with D possibly matching TRBD1 (5 bases). The CDR3 covers 15 residues. Germline V gene data show CDR1 as MDHEN and CDR2 as SYDVKM. Trimming took off 2 bases at V and 8 bases at J, with 15 bases between the two ends. CDR3 region: CASSLVLGEGEKLFF. For the CDR3, the DNA is TGTGCCAGCAGTTTAGTTTTAGGGGAAGGGGAAAAACTGTTTTTT.

V usage is TRBV10-2 and J usage is TRBJ1-1; D not resolved. The V and J ends lost 6 bases and 4 bases respectively, with 12 bases between them. Germline assignment: CDR1 WSHSY and CDR2 SAAADI. The CDR3 length is 13 residues. Here the CDR3 reads CASSAQSGTEAFF. In DNA, the CDR3 is TGCGCCAGCAGCGCCCAATCGGGCACTGAAGCTTTCTTT.

The count of this clone is one. The chain recombines TRBV10-3 with TRBJ2-1; TRBD2 matches 10 bases. Germline trimming cut 0 bases from V and 8 bases from J; bases unmatched to any gene: 7. The CDR3 runs to 16 residues. CDR1 is ENHRY, CDR2 SYGVKD, per germline. The CDR3 DNA sequence: TGTGCCATCAGTGAGTCGGGCCTAGCGGGAGTGGATGAGCAGTTCTTC. Amino acids: CAISESGLAGVDEQFF.

The V call is TRBV19, the J call TRBJ1-1, with 9 bases matching TRBD1. J lost 1 base, V lost 5 bases, and 2 bases had no gene match. CDR3 size: 14 residues. CDR1 is LNHDA, CDR2 SQIVND, per germline (reference sequence). CDR3 loop: CASSWGQGNTEAFF. CDR3 DNA sequence: TGTGCCAGTAGTTGGGGACAGGGGAACACTGAAGCTTTCTTT.

V gene TRBV6-5 combines with J gene TRBJ2-1; TRBD2 agrees at 10 bases. In germline, CDR1 is MNHEY, CDR2 SVGAGI. The CDR3 loop spans 15 amino acids. With 5 bases clipped from V and 8 bases from J, the junction kept 9 bases outside the gene matches. CDR3 DNA sequence: TGTGCCAGCAGTCCCCTACTAGCGGGGAGTCATGAGCAGTTCTTC. Protein: CASSPLLAGSHEQFF.

The V gene is TRBV15, the J gene TRBJ2-1, with D possibly TRBD2 on 5 matching bases. This CDR3 has 16 amino acids. V was clipped by 1 base and J by 4 bases, with 14 bases between them. The germline CDR1 and CDR2 sequences are LNHNV and YYDKDF (reference sequence). This chain's CDR3 is CATSRGSAVRYNEQFF. CDR3 coding DNA: TGTGCCACCAGCAGAGGTAGCGCGGTCCGGTACAATGAGCAGTTCTTC. The variable domain in full, completed from reference TRBV15 and TRBJ2-1, reads DAMVIQNPRYQVTQFGKPVTLSCSQTLNHNVMYWYQQKSSQAPKLLFHYYDKDFNNEADTPDNFQSRRPNTSFCFLDIRSPGLGDTAMYLCATSRGSAVRYNEQFFGPGTRLTVL.